These T cell receptor beta chains were read from a single sample in a study of blood T cell repertoires in COVID-19. The table came from immunoSEQ multiplex PCR; TCRdb's copy has only in-frame clones and leaves some out. The sample lists a few hundred thousand clones; about 90% were seen once. The sequencing sample was made of PBMCs or T cells enriched from blood (not recorded which). The receptors stem from a woman in her twenties or thirties who had recovered from COVID-19. Both conserved end residues are part of each CDR3. Fields, in order: CDR3 DNA, CDR3 protein, J gene, clone size, V gene, D gene. A D gene is named only where the DNA matches it firmly. Rows give clone size only sometimes, using once, few, many, or a class for an expanded clone.

CDR3nt: TGTGCCAGCAGCTTCCCCGGGTCAAGTGAAAAACTGTTTTTT
CDR3aa: CASSFPGSSEKLFF
j_gene: TRBJ1-4
abundance: -
v_gene: TRBV5-4
d_gene: -

CDR3nt: TGTGCCAGCAGTTTAAGGGTACAGGGTGGGAACACTGAAGCTTTCTTT
CDR3aa: CASSLRVQGGNTEAFF
j_gene: TRBJ1-1
abundance: -
v_gene: TRBV27
d_gene: -

CDR3nt: TGTGCCAGCAGTGAAAGGGGACTAGGGTACAATGAGCAGTTCTTC
CDR3aa: CASSERGLGYNEQFF
j_gene: TRBJ2-1
abundance: -
v_gene: TRBV2
d_gene: TRBD2

CDR3nt: TGTGCCAGCAGTGACGTCCAGGGGTTGCAACCCCTCCACTTT
CDR3aa: CASSDVQGLQPLHF
j_gene: TRBJ1-6
abundance: -
v_gene: TRBV2
d_gene: -

CDR3nt: TGCGCCAGCAGCCCTGGTCCCTCAAGCCTCTATGGCTACACCTTC
CDR3aa: CASSPGPSSLYGYTF
j_gene: TRBJ1-2
abundance: -
v_gene: TRBV5-1
d_gene: -

CDR3nt: TGCGCCAGCACGACAGGGTTGGATGAGCAGTTCTTC
CDR3aa: CASTTGLDEQFF
j_gene: TRBJ2-1
abundance: -
v_gene: TRBV10-2
d_gene: TRBD1

CDR3nt: TGTGCCAGCAAGGGTTGGGCTAGCGGGGGGAGCACCGGGGAGCTGTTTTTT
CDR3aa: CASKGWASGGSTGELFF
j_gene: TRBJ2-2
abundance: -
v_gene: TRBV2
d_gene: TRBD2

CDR3nt: TGCAGCGTTGCTGGGCAGCATTCTATGAACACTGAAGCTTTCTTT
CDR3aa: CSVAGQHSMNTEAFF
j_gene: TRBJ1-1
abundance: -
v_gene: TRBV29-1
d_gene: -

CDR3nt: TGTGCCAGCAGCCAAGCCGGGACAGGGACTCATACGCAGTATTTT
CDR3aa: CASSQAGTGTHTQYF
j_gene: TRBJ2-3
abundance: -
v_gene: TRBV14
d_gene: TRBD1

CDR3nt: TGTGCCAGCAGTTTTACAGGGAGTGGCAATCAGCCCCAGCATTTT
CDR3aa: CASSFTGSGNQPQHF
j_gene: TRBJ1-5
abundance: once
v_gene: TRBV7-9
d_gene: -

CDR3nt: TGTGCCAGCACCCCCGACGGGGTTGCCTCCTACGAGCAGTACTTC
CDR3aa: CASTPDGVASYEQYF
j_gene: TRBJ2-7
abundance: -
v_gene: TRBV5-4
d_gene: -

CDR3nt: TGTGCCAGCAGCTTAGAAGGGGCCCTAAATGAGCAGTTCTTC
CDR3aa: CASSLEGALNEQFF
j_gene: TRBJ2-1
abundance: -
v_gene: TRBV7-9
d_gene: -

CDR3nt: TGTGCCAGCAGCCAAGATCAGGGTGGCTACACCTTC
CDR3aa: CASSQDQGGYTF
j_gene: TRBJ1-2
abundance: once
v_gene: TRBV3-1/TRBV3-2
d_gene: -

CDR3nt: TGTGCCAGCAGTTGGTTCTCTGCGGATAATTCACCCCTCCACTTT
CDR3aa: CASSWFSADNSPLHF
j_gene: TRBJ1-6
abundance: -
v_gene: TRBV5-8
d_gene: -

CDR3nt: TGTGCCAGCAGGGGACAGACAGGGAGTTATGGCTACACCTTC
CDR3aa: CASRGQTGSYGYTF
j_gene: TRBJ1-2
abundance: -
v_gene: TRBV2
d_gene: TRBD1

CDR3nt: TGTGCCAGCAGGACCCAGGGTAGCCGACCCTACACCTTC
CDR3aa: CASRTQGSRPYTF
j_gene: TRBJ1-2
abundance: -
v_gene: TRBV28
d_gene: -

CDR3nt: TGTGCCACCAGGACAGGGCTTCACACCGGGGAGCTGTTTTTT
CDR3aa: CATRTGLHTGELFF
j_gene: TRBJ2-2
abundance: -
v_gene: TRBV6-5
d_gene: TRBD1

CDR3nt: TGCGCCAGCAGCCAAGAGGACAGGGTTATCTCCTATAATTCACCCCTCCACTTT
CDR3aa: CASSQEDRVISYNSPLHF
j_gene: TRBJ1-6
abundance: -
v_gene: TRBV4-1
d_gene: TRBD1

CDR3nt: TGTGCCAGCAGCGTAGACGGTGGAGCGGGGAACTTGCACGAGCAGTACTTC
CDR3aa: CASSVDGGAGNLHEQYF
j_gene: TRBJ2-7
abundance: -
v_gene: TRBV9
d_gene: TRBD2

CDR3nt: TGCGCCAGCAGCTTTCGACAGGGGGCCGACGAGCAGTACTTC
CDR3aa: CASSFRQGADEQYF
j_gene: TRBJ2-7
abundance: -
v_gene: TRBV5-1
d_gene: TRBD1

CDR3nt: TGTGCCAGCAGTTGGGACTCCCGGGACTACGGGCAGTTCTTC
CDR3aa: CASSWDSRDYGQFF
j_gene: TRBJ2-1
abundance: -
v_gene: TRBV2
d_gene: TRBD2

CDR3nt: TGTGCCTGGAGTCAGGCATTTGAAGCTTTCTTT
CDR3aa: CAWSQAFEAFF
j_gene: TRBJ1-1
abundance: -
v_gene: TRBV30
d_gene: -

CDR3nt: TGTGCCAGCAGCCAGGAGACTAGCCGGGGTGAGCAGTTCTTC
CDR3aa: CASSQETSRGEQFF
j_gene: TRBJ2-1
abundance: -
v_gene: TRBV3-1/TRBV3-2
d_gene: TRBD2